Each of the 25 T cell receptor beta chains below was sequenced from the same sample in a study of blood T cell repertoires in COVID-19. Assay: immunoSEQ multiplex PCR; the TCRdb copy retains only in-frame clones and omits some. The sample carries 150,000 or so clones, 86% recorded once. Sequences were obtained from peripheral blood. These receptor sequences come from a woman in her fifties or sixties with acute or convalescent COVID-19.

V and J are TRBV12-5 and TRBJ2-1; 12 positions match TRBD2. CDR3 size: 16 residues. With 2 bases clipped from V and 7 bases from J, the junction kept 6 bases outside the gene matches. Germline V gene lookup returns CDR1 LGHNT and CDR2 FRNRAP. Here the CDR3 reads CASGLSLAGGLNEQFF. CDR3 sequence (DNA): TGTGCTAGTGGTTTGTCACTAGCGGGGGGATTAAATGAGCAGTTCTTC. Using reference TRBV12-5 and TRBJ2-1 for the parts outside the CDR3, the full variable domain is DARVTQTPRHKVTEMGQEVTMRCQPILGHNTVFWYRQTMMQGLELLAYFRNRAPLDDSGMPKDRFSAEMPDATLATLKIQPSEPRDSAVYFCASGLSLAGGLNEQFFGPGTRLTVL.

The chain has TRBV5-1 and TRBJ2-5; D not certain. The CDR3 spans 15 residues. CDR1 and CDR2 from the germline V gene are SGHRS and YFSETQ. The V gene lost 0 bases and the J gene lost 2 bases, with 11 bases spanning the gap. CDR3 region: CASSLGLLKQETQYF. Here the CDR3 DNA reads TGCGCCAGCAGCTTGGGACTTCTAAAACAAGAGACCCAGTACTTC. Variable domain in full (rest from reference TRBV5-1 and TRBJ2-5): KAGVTQTPRYLIKTRGQQVTLSCSPISGHRSVSWYQQTPGQGLQFLFEYFSETQRNKGNFPGRFSGRQFSNSRSEMNVSTLELGDSALYLCASSLGLLKQETQYFGPGTRLLVL.

This chain links TRBV27 with TRBJ2-2, with D possibly TRBD1 on 5 matching bases. The CDR3 runs 16 residues. V dropped 2 bases and J dropped 4 bases, with 14 bases sitting between them. The germline V gene has CDR1 MNHEY and CDR2 SMNVEV (reference sequence). Here the CDR3 reads CASSLVGPFLTGELFF. CDR3 bases: TGTGCCAGCAGTTTAGTGGGGCCTTTTCTCACCGGGGAGCTGTTTTTT.

In this sample, this clone turned up once. The chain carries TRBV10-3 and TRBJ2-3; D gene uncertain. Germline V gene sequence: CDR1 ENHRY, CDR2 SYGVKD. V was clipped by 2 bases and J by 0 bases, with 12 bases between them. The CDR3 is made up of 16 amino acids. CDR3 protein: CAISEGTGRSTDTQYF. Written as DNA, the CDR3 is TGTGCCATCAGTGAGGGTACCGGTCGGAGCACAGATACGCAGTATTTT.

This clone showed up just once. J is TRBJ2-1 and V is TRBV11-3; TRBD1 aligns across 7 bases. The CDR3 contains 13 residues. V was pared by 5 bases and J by 7 bases, with 5 bases of the junction left unmatched. The germline V gene encodes CDR1 SGHNT and CDR2 YENEEA. CDR3 in amino acids: CASSLNRGNEQFF. CDR3 DNA sequence: TGTGCCAGCAGCCTAAACAGGGGTAATGAGCAGTTCTTC.

The chain employs TRBV9 and TRBJ2-3, with TRBD2 matching over 8 bases. This CDR3 spans 17 amino acids. The germline V gene has CDR1 SGDLS and CDR2 YYNGEE. V shed 0 bases and J 2 bases; nucleotides not matched to a gene: 8. As DNA, the CDR3 is TGTGCCAGCAGCGTAGACCGGGGGGGGCGTAACACAGATACGCAGTATTTT. As protein: CASSVDRGGRNTDTQYF. Looking up the rest from reference TRBV9 and TRBJ2-3 gives the full variable domain: DSGVTQTPKHLITATGQRVTLRCSPRSGDLSVYWYQQSLDQGLQFLIQYYNGEERAKGNILERFSAQQFPDLHSELNLSSLELGDSALYFCASSVDRGGRNTDTQYFGPGTRLTVL.

The rearrangement uses TRBV6-5 and TRBJ1-2; D perhaps matches TRBD1 (6 bases). The CDR3 spans 13 residues. V lost 5 bases and J lost 5, with 12 bases in between. The germline V gene encodes CDR1 MNHEY and CDR2 SVGAGI. In DNA, the CDR3 is TGTGCCAGCAGTCGCGACAGGACTTATGGCTACACCTTC. This encodes CASSRDRTYGYTF.

This clone was recorded a few times. V is TRBV29-1 and J is TRBJ2-5, with TRBD2 matching 11 bases. The J segment lost 5 bases and the V segment lost 7 bases, leaving 9 bases of the junction unmatched. CDR1 and CDR2 (germline): SQVTM, ANQGSEA. This CDR3 contains 14 residues. Written as DNA, the CDR3 is TGCAGCGCGGATAGCGGGGGGGCCGGCGAGACCCAGTACTTC. Its protein product is CSADSGGAGETQYF.

The V call is TRBV7-2, the J call TRBJ1-3; D gene unclear. Germline V gene data show CDR1 as SGHTA and CDR2 as FQGNSA. The CDR3 consists of 16 residues. V was cut by 5 bases and J by 0 bases, with 14 bases left in between. CDR3 DNA sequence: TGTGCCAGCAGCGCCCAACTGTCCACCTCTGGAAACACCATATATTTT. Its protein is CASSAQLSTSGNTIYF.

The chain combines TRBV11-3 with TRBJ2-3; 13 nucleotides agree with TRBD2. With V trimmed by 5 bases and J by 5 bases, 7 bases remained unmatched. Per germline, CDR1 SGHNT and CDR2 YENEEA. CDR3 length: 16 amino acids. The CDR3 sequence is CASSQGTSGEVDTQYF. The CDR3 DNA follows: TGTGCCAGCAGCCAAGGGACTAGCGGGGAGGTAGATACGCAGTATTTT.

The rearrangement links TRBV28 to TRBJ1-2; possible D gene TRBD1, 5 bases. Germline CDR1 reads MDHEN; CDR2 reads SYDVKM. The ends were cut back, 5 bases at V and 7 bases at J, with 17 bases in the middle. This CDR3 comprises 14 residues. CDR3 DNA: TGTGCCAGCAGTACTTCAGACAGTCGGAGTGGCTACACCTTC. Protein product: CASSTSDSRSGYTF.

There are a few counts of this clone. A read error may account for a junction end that differs from germline. The V and J genes are TRBV7-7 and TRBJ2-5, with 8 bases lining up with TRBD1. There are 15 residues in the CDR3. Germline CDR1 is SSHAT and CDR2 is FNYEAQ (reference sequence). CDR3 nucleotide sequence: TGTGCTAGCAGCGCTCAGGGGGCTATAGAGGAGACCCAGTACTTC. It encodes CASSAQGAIEETQYF.

This clone appeared a single time. DNA of the CDR3: TGTGCCAGCACCCCGGGTGGAGGTTCCGAGCAGTACTTC. It is translated as CASTPGGGSEQYF. V and J are TRBV28 and TRBJ2-7; possibly TRBD2 for D (5 bases). Germline CDR1 and CDR2: MDHEN and SYDVKM. V lost 7 bases and J 6 bases, leaving 16 bases between the germline ends. CDR3 length equals 13 residues.

The chain employs TRBV6-5 and TRBJ2-1, with unresolved D. The V end was cut by 5 bases, the J end by 0 bases, with 5 bases between. This CDR3 comprises 13 residues. Germline V gene data show CDR1 as MNHEY and CDR2 as SVGAGI. The CDR3: CASSLRSYNEQFF. CDR3 coding DNA: TGTGCCAGCAGTCTTCGCTCCTACAATGAGCAGTTCTTC.

The V gene is TRBV19, the J gene TRBJ1-5; maybe TRBD1 (5 bases). The CDR3 totals 15 residues. Germline CDR1 LNHDA, CDR2 SQIVND (reference sequence). The ends were cut back, 3 bases at V and 7 bases at J, with 16 bases in the middle. The CDR3 here is CASSMEGIQDQPQHF. The CDR3 DNA reads TGTGCCAGTAGTATGGAGGGGATTCAGGACCAGCCCCAGCATTTT.

The V gene is TRBV18, the J gene TRBJ1-6; the D is unclear. The ends were cut back, 6 bases at V and 13 bases at J, with 22 bases in the middle. Germline V CDR1 and CDR2: KGHSH, LQKENI. This CDR3 is 15 amino acids long. The chain's CDR3 is CASSSEKGVLEPLHF. CDR3 bases: TGTGCCAGCTCGTCAGAGAAGGGAGTTTTAGAGCCCCTCCACTTT.

This clone has just a few counts. The rearrangement uses TRBV7-9 and TRBJ2-3; TRBD2 might be the D (6 bases). This CDR3 region has 14 residues. CDR1 SEHNR and CDR2 FQNEAQ come from the germline V gene (reference sequence). With 5 bases removed from V and 2 bases from J, the gap between germline ends came to 11 bases. CDR3: CASSLTSSTDTQYF. The CDR3 DNA is TGTGCCAGCAGCCTGACTAGTTCCACAGATACGCAGTATTTT.

The V gene is TRBV5-1, the J gene TRBJ1-4, with a weak D call TRBD1 (6 bases). V gave up 0 bases and J gave up 7 bases, with 13 bases separating them. The CDR3 contains 15 residues. Per germline, CDR1 SGHRS and CDR2 YFSETQ. In DNA form, the CDR3 reads TGCGCCAGCAGCTTGGGCAGGGGCTGGAGTGAAAAACTGTTTTTT. Translation: CASSLGRGWSEKLFF.

The chain recombines TRBV21-1 with TRBJ2-7; the DNA was not used to check the table's D call, TRBD1. TRBV21-1 is classified as a pseudogene. The CDR3 totals 14 residues. The CDR3 reads CASSKGDRSNEQYF. CDR3 nucleotide sequence: TGTGCCAGCAGCAAAGGGGACAGGAGCAACGAGCAGTACTTC.

Only a few counts were recorded for this clone. The V and J genes are TRBV6-1 and TRBJ1-1; TRBD1 is a possible D gene (5 bases). Germline CDR1 MNHNS, CDR2 SASEGT. This CDR3 has 18 amino acids. The V gene lost 1 base and the J gene lost 1 base, with 19 bases spanning the gap. The CDR3 nucleotides read TGTGCCAGCAGTGAAGAGGGGCTCGGAGGGTTCGGGAACACTGAAGCTTTCTTT. This sequence encodes CASSEEGLGGFGNTEAFF.

V usage is TRBV11-3 and J usage is TRBJ2-3; the D gene is possibly TRBD2 (5 bases). Trimming removed 5 bases at V and 1 base at J, with 16 bases between. The CDR3 consists of 16 residues. Looked up from germline, CDR1 is SGHNT and CDR2 is YENEEA. CDR3 amino acids: CASSPRLLSGTDTQYF. For the CDR3, the DNA is TGTGCCAGCAGCCCCAGACTACTTTCCGGCACAGATACGCAGTATTTT.

This sequence joins TRBV11-2 and TRBJ2-2; tentative D call: TRBD2 (5 bases). This CDR3 is built from 15 residues. V was cut by 2 bases and J by 5 bases, with 12 bases left in between. CDR1 and CDR2 (germline): SGHAT, FQNNGV. The CDR3 reads CASSLKQGGTGELFF. For the CDR3, the DNA is TGTGCCAGCAGCTTAAAACAAGGAGGAACCGGGGAGCTGTTTTTT.

The V and J genes are TRBV19 and TRBJ2-1, with 7 bases matching TRBD2. In germline, CDR1 is LNHDA, CDR2 SQIVND (reference sequence). This CDR3 contains 15 residues. With 3 bases clipped from V and 2 bases from J, the junction kept 4 bases outside the gene matches. Here the CDR3 DNA reads TGTGCCAGTAGTATTTGGGGAGGGACCTACAATGAGCAGTTCTTC. Encoded protein: CASSIWGGTYNEQFF.

The V gene is TRBV11-2, the J gene TRBJ2-3; D possibly corresponds to TRBD2 (6 bases). Trimming removed 3 bases from V and 6 bases from J, with 22 bases in between. The CDR3 is 17 residues long. The V gene's germline CDR1 is SGHAT and CDR2 FQNNGV. CDR3 DNA: TGTGCCAGCAGCTTCTCGGGGGACCCCAGAGAGGCGGATACGCAGTATTTT. As protein: CASSFSGDPREADTQYF.

The rearrangement joins TRBV6-5 to TRBJ1-2, with D tentatively TRBD1 (6 bases). Trimming cost V 6 bases and J 4 bases, with 9 bases left between them. The CDR3 loop spans 12 amino acids. Germline V gives CDR1 MNHEY, CDR2 SVGAGI. DNA of the CDR3: TGTGCCAGCAGAGGACAGCTCTATGGCTACACCTTC. Its translation: CASRGQLYGYTF.